These 26 T cell receptor beta chains share one sample of origin, sequenced in a study of T cell repertoires in ileal Crohn's disease. This table comes from immunoSEQ multiplex PCR, and its TCRdb copy is limited to in-frame clones, with some not included. The sample contains roughly 29,000 clones, roughly 78% of which appear only once. The sample taken for sequencing was ileal tissue. The receptors derive from an adult with Crohn's disease.

The genes are TRBV10-3 and TRBJ1-2; D not certain. V lost 5 bases and J 2 bases, leaving 12 bases between the germline ends. CDR1 and CDR2 from the germline V gene are ENHRY and SYGVKD. This CDR3 contains 14 residues. The CDR3 spells CAISHKTTNYGYTF. Written as DNA, the CDR3 is TGTGCCATCAGTCATAAGACAACAAACTATGGCTACACCTTC.

The rearrangement uses TRBV7-7 and TRBJ2-1, with D perhaps matching TRBD2 (6 bases). The length of the CDR3 is 15 residues. V lost 4 bases and J lost 6, with 16 bases in between. CDR1 SSHAT and CDR2 FNYEAQ come from the germline V gene (reference sequence). The CDR3 reads CASSSGVGLSNEQFF. CDR3 DNA sequence: TGTGCCAGCAGCTCCGGGGTCGGACTATCCAATGAGCAGTTCTTC. The variable domain in full, with the rest retrieved from reference TRBV7-7 and TRBJ2-1, is GAGVSQSPRYKVTKRGQDVTLRCDPISSHATLYWYQQALGQGPEFLTYFNYEAQPDKSGLPSDRFSAERPEGSISTLTIQRTEQRDSAMYRCASSSGVGLSNEQFFGPGTRLTVL.

The chain uses TRBV5-6 and TRBJ2-1; a weak D match, TRBD2 (5 bases). Per germline, CDR1 SGHDT and CDR2 YYEEEE. Trimming took off 4 bases at V and 16 bases at J, with 18 bases between the two ends. This CDR3 has 12 amino acids. CDR3 in DNA: TGTGCCAGCAGCCTCAACGGGGAAAGAGATTTCTTC. Protein sequence: CASSLNGERDFF.

The chain couples TRBV5-1 to TRBJ2-5; TRBD2 agrees at 12 bases. With 2 bases clipped from V and 4 bases from J, the junction kept 3 bases outside the gene matches. Germline CDR1 and CDR2: SGHRS and YFSETQ. The CDR3 has 15 residues. CDR3 in amino acids: CASSFLAGGLETQYF. The CDR3 DNA sequence: TGCGCCAGCAGCTTCCTAGCGGGAGGGTTAGAGACCCAGTACTTC.

This clone has just a few counts. This sequence joins TRBV7-9 and TRBJ1-2; D gene ambiguous. The CDR3 extends over 15 amino acids. Trimming shortened V by 1 base and J by 1 base, and 10 bases separated the two germline ends. Germline V gives CDR1 SEHNR, CDR2 FQNEAQ (reference sequence). CDR3 nucleotide sequence: TGTGCCAGCAGCTTAGGCACGAACTTTAACTATGGCTACACCTTC. Protein sequence: CASSLGTNFNYGYTF.

The chain employs TRBV5-1 and TRBJ1-4; TRBD1 aligns across 7 bases. Germline lookup yields CDR1 SGHRS and CDR2 YFSETQ. V gave up 4 bases and J gave up 8 bases; unmatched junction bases: 8. The CDR3 consists of 14 residues. Written as DNA, the CDR3 is TGCGCCAGCAGCCCGACAGGGATACTCGAAAAACTGTTTTTT. Amino acids: CASSPTGILEKLFF. Combining the CDR3 with reference TRBV5-1 and TRBJ1-4 gives the whole variable domain KAGVTQTPRYLIKTRGQQVTLSCSPISGHRSVSWYQQTPGQGLQFLFEYFSETQRNKGNFPGRFSGRQFSNSRSEMNVSTLELGDSALYLCASSPTGILEKLFFGSGTQLSVL.

The chain has TRBV7-6 and TRBJ2-7, with 8 bases aligning to TRBD2. Germline V gene data show CDR1 as SGHVS and CDR2 as FNYEAQ. The ends lost 3 bases at V and 3 bases at J; junction bases unmatched: 1. This CDR3 contains 13 residues. CDR3 coding DNA: TGTGCCAGCAGCTTCGGGGGGGGCTACGAGCAGTACTTC. Translating it yields CASSFGGGYEQYF.

The CDR3 bases are TGTGCCAGCAGCAAGACAGGGGGCGGGCTGGGAGCTTTCTTT. It translates to CASSKTGGGLGAFF. The V gene is TRBV6-6, the J gene TRBJ1-1; 10 bases agree with TRBD1. There are 14 residues in the CDR3. V gave up 6 bases and J gave up 10 bases; unmatched junction bases: 11. In germline, CDR1 is MNHNY, CDR2 SVGAGI (reference sequence).

V and J are TRBV7-8 and TRBJ1-4; D not certain. This CDR3 contains 14 residues. Germline V lookup: CDR1 SGHVS, CDR2 FQNEAQ. The V gene lost 6 bases and the J gene lost 0 bases, with 8 bases spanning the gap. The CDR3 bases are TGTGCCAGCAGTTGGGCCGCAACTAATGAAAAACTGTTTTTT. It yields the protein CASSWAATNEKLFF.

J is TRBJ2-3 and V is TRBV7-2; D unclear. The V gene lost 5 bases and the J gene lost 1 base, with 10 bases spanning the gap. The CDR3 is made up of 14 amino acids. CDR1 and CDR2 from the germline V gene are SGHTA and FQGNSA. CDR3 sequence reads: CASSRTGRTDTQYF. The CDR3 nucleotides are TGTGCCAGCAGCCGAACGGGTCGCACAGATACGCAGTATTTT.

The CDR3 loop reads CASSPPGGETDTQYF. The CDR3 nucleotides are TGTGCCAGCAGCCCTCCGGGGGGCGAGACAGATACGCAGTATTTT. The V call is TRBV7-9, the J call TRBJ2-3, with D possibly being TRBD2 (7 bases). The CDR3 extends over 15 amino acids. The V end lost 5 bases, the J end lost 3 bases, and 15 bases lay between the germline ends. CDR1 and CDR2 (germline): SEHNR, FQNEAQ (reference sequence). The entire variable domain, with the rest obtained from reference TRBV7-9 and TRBJ2-3, is as follows: DTGVSQNPRHKITKRGQNVTFRCDPISEHNRLYWYRQTLGQGPEFLTYFQNEAQLEKSRLLSDRFSAERPKGSFSTLEIQRTEQGDSAMYLCASSPPGGETDTQYFGPGTRLTVL.

The chain links TRBV7-2 to TRBJ1-2; 10 positions match TRBD1. The length of the CDR3 is 13 residues. CDR1 is SGHTA and CDR2 is FQGNSA in the germline V gene. The ends lost 6 bases at V and 10 bases at J; junction bases unmatched: 8. The CDR3 sequence: CASRFRDRGYYTF. In nucleotides, the CDR3 is TGTGCCAGCAGGTTCCGGGACAGGGGTTACTACACCTTC.

The rearrangement links TRBV30 to TRBJ1-1; D is uncertain. Looked up from germline, CDR1 is GTSNPN and CDR2 is SVGIG (reference sequence). The CDR3 is 15 residues long. The V and J ends lost 0 bases and 1 base respectively, with 12 bases between them. The CDR3 spells CAWSVRGFSNTEAFF. CDR3 in DNA: TGTGCCTGGAGTGTTCGCGGATTTTCGAACACTGAAGCTTTCTTT.

The CDR3 loop reads CASSLAVMGRRVSNQPQHF. The DNA of the CDR3 is TGCGCCAGCAGCTTGGCTGTTATGGGGAGGAGGGTTAGCAATCAGCCCCAGCATTTT. The chain couples TRBV5-1 to TRBJ1-5; D is unresolved. This CDR3 comprises 19 residues. CDR1 SGHRS and CDR2 YFSETQ come from the germline V gene. V was clipped by 0 bases and J by 0 bases, with 19 bases between them.

J is TRBJ2-6 and V is TRBV2, with D perhaps TRBD2 (7 bases). V lost 4 bases to trimming and J lost 4 bases, with 11 bases between them. Germline assignment: CDR1 SNHLY and CDR2 FYNNEI. The CDR3 runs to 15 residues. In DNA, the CDR3 is TGTGCCAGCAGTGTCGGGGGGCCAGGGGCCAACGTCCTGACTTTC. It codes for CASSVGGPGANVLTF.

The V call is TRBV30, the J call TRBJ1-2; no firm D call. CDR1 GTSNPN and CDR2 SVGIG come from the germline V gene (reference sequence). V dropped 4 bases and J dropped 4 bases, with 19 bases sitting between them. This CDR3 region has 15 residues. This chain's CDR3 is CAWTPGGTPSYGYTF. CDR3 sequence (DNA): TGTGCCTGGACGCCCGGCGGAACCCCGAGCTATGGCTACACCTTC.

The table lists this clone with a count of one. This chain uses TRBV7-6 with TRBJ2-1, with 14 bases fitting TRBD2. V trimming: 5 bases; J trimming: 12 bases; junction bases outside the gene matches: 12. Germline-derived CDR1 and CDR2 are SGHVS and FNYEAQ. The CDR3 has 16 amino acids. The CDR3 DNA sequence: TGTGCCAGCAGCCTACGGGGACTAGCGGGAGAAGGGCGGCAGTTCTTC. Its protein is CASSLRGLAGEGRQFF.

This clone was counted a few times. The V and J genes are TRBV10-3 and TRBJ1-4, with D hard to call. The CDR3 runs 12 residues. V lost 2 bases and J lost 9, with 7 bases in between. Germline-derived CDR1 and CDR2 are ENHRY and SYGVKD. This chain's CDR3 is CAISEIQQKLFF. CDR3 DNA: TGTGCCATCAGTGAGATACAGCAAAAACTGTTTTTT.

The rearrangement uses TRBV9 and TRBJ1-5, with D possibly being TRBD1 (6 bases). CDR1 and CDR2 from the germline V gene are SGDLS and YYNGEE. V was trimmed by 3 bases and J by 10 bases, leaving 20 bases between them. CDR3 length: 15 amino acids. The CDR3 DNA reads TGTGCCAGCAGCGCCGGCCCGACAGGTCAACGTCCCCAGCATTTT. Translation: CASSAGPTGQRPQHF.

This clone showed up just once. The chain couples TRBV19 to TRBJ2-1, with 8 bases aligning to TRBD2. There are 14 residues in the CDR3. V lost 5 bases to trimming and J lost 8 bases; unmatched junction nucleotides: 8. CDR1 LNHDA and CDR2 SQIVND come from the germline V gene (reference sequence). CDR3 in DNA: TGTGCCAGTAGTCCAGCGGGAGTTATCCATGAGCAGTTCTTC. Residues: CASSPAGVIHEQFF.

The chain is built from TRBV2 and TRBJ2-1, with TRBD2 matching over 8 bases. The CDR3 contains 16 residues. J lost 5 bases, V lost 2 bases, and 8 bases had no gene match. The germline gives CDR1 SNHLY, CDR2 FYNNEI. The CDR3, as DNA: TGTGCCAGCAGTGAACGTTACGGGAGGGTTCACAATGAGCAGTTCTTC. Translated: CASSERYGRVHNEQFF.

This clone occurred a few times. The chain joins TRBV5-1 to TRBJ2-7; D unresolved. Germline CDR1 reads SGHRS; CDR2 reads YFSETQ. Trimming cost V 3 bases and J 1 base, with 11 bases left between them. This CDR3 contains 14 residues. CDR3 DNA sequence: TGCGCCAGCAGCTACGGGTTATTTTCCTACGAGCAGTACTTC. It codes for CASSYGLFSYEQYF. Full variable domain (rest looked up from reference TRBV5-1 and TRBJ2-7): KAGVTQTPRYLIKTRGQQVTLSCSPISGHRSVSWYQQTPGQGLQFLFEYFSETQRNKGNFPGRFSGRQFSNSRSEMNVSTLELGDSALYLCASSYGLFSYEQYFGPGTRLTVT.

The V and J genes are TRBV18 and TRBJ2-7; D remains unclear. The CDR3 has 12 residues. The germline V gene has CDR1 KGHSH and CDR2 LQKENI. Trimming took off 5 bases at V and 4 bases at J, with 9 bases between the two ends. The CDR3, as DNA: TGTGCCAGCTCAACACGGGCTTACGAGCAGTACTTC. Encoded protein: CASSTRAYEQYF.

The chain recombines TRBV6-5 with TRBJ2-5, with D tentatively TRBD2 (6 bases). The germline gives CDR1 MNHEY, CDR2 SVGAGI. The CDR3 covers 13 residues. Deletions cut 5 bases from V and 7 bases from J, with 14 bases between. For the CDR3, the DNA is TGTGCCAGCAGTCCCGGGGGTCTGGGGACCCAGTACTTC. It codes for CASSPGGLGTQYF.

The chain couples TRBV4-2 to TRBJ2-7; 11 nucleotides agree with TRBD2. CDR3 length: 18 amino acids. The germline V gene has CDR1 LGHNA and CDR2 YNFKEQ. The ends lost 5 bases at V and 3 bases at J; junction bases unmatched: 15. In nucleotides, the CDR3 is TGTGCCAGCAGCGCCGGGACTAGCGGCGGACCCTTCTACTACGAGCAGTACTTC. Protein: CASSAGTSGGPFYYEQYF.

The chain couples TRBV19 to TRBJ1-5; 9 positions match TRBD1. Germline V gene data show CDR1 as LNHDA and CDR2 as SQIVND (reference sequence). CDR3 length: 15 residues. V shed 5 bases, J shed 7 bases, and the junction held 9 bases outside the gene matches. CDR3 loop: CASSASTGGDQPQHF. The CDR3 DNA reads TGTGCCAGTAGTGCTTCGACAGGGGGAGACCAGCCCCAGCATTTT. The full variable domain, completed using reference TRBV19 and TRBJ1-5, is DGGITQSPKYLFRKEGQNVTLSCEQNLNHDAMYWYRQDPGQGLRLIYYSQIVNDFQKGDIAEGYSVSREKKESFPLTVTSAQKNPTAFYLCASSASTGGDQPQHFGDGTRLSIL.